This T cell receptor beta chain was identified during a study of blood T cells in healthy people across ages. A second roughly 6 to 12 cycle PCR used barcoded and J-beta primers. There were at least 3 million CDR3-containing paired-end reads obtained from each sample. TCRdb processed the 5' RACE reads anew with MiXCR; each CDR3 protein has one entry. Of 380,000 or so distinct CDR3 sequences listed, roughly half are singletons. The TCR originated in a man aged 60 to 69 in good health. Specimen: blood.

CDR3: CASSFGRAPNYGYTF. CDR3 coding DNA: TGTGCCAGCAGCTTCGGGAGGGCACCCAACTATGGCTACACCTTC. This chain joins TRBV7-9 and TRBJ1-2, with D hard to call. Between the trimmed V and J ends, which lost 3 bases and 2 bases, there was a span of 13 bases. This CDR3 has 15 residues. Germline assignment: CDR1 SEHNR and CDR2 FQNEAQ (reference sequence).